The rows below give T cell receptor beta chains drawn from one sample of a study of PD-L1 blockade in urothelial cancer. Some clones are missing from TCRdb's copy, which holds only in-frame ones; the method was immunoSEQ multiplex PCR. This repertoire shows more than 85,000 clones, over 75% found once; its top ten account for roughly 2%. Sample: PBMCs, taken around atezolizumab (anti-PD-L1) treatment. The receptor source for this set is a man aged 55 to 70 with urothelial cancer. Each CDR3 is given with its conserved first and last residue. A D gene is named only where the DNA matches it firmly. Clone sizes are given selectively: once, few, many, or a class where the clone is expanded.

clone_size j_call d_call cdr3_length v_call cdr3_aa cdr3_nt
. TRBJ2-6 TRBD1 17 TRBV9 CASTRQGASSGANVLTF TGTGCCAGCACCCGACAGGGGGCGTCCTCTGGGGCCAACGTCCTGACTTTC
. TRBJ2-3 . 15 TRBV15 CATSRDLGNTGTQYF TGTGCCACCAGCAGAGATCTGGGGAATACAGGTACGCAGTATTTT
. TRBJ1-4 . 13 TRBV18 CASSQGSGEKLFF TGTGCCAGCTCACAAGGAAGCGGGGAAAAACTGTTTTTT
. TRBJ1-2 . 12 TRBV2 CAVGREDYGYTF TGTGCCGTCGGCAGGGAGGACTATGGCTACACCTTC
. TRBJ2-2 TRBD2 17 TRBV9 CASSGLAGRQSTGELFF TGTGCCAGCAGCGGACTAGCGGGGCGCCAATCCACCGGGGAGCTGTTTTTT
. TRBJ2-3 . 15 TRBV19 CASSTLEGSADTQYF TGTGCCAGTAGTACCCTCGAAGGGAGCGCCGATACGCAGTATTTT
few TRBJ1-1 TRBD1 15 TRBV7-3 CASSSTGQLNTEAFF TGTGCCAGCAGCTCAACGGGACAGCTGAACACTGAAGCTTTCTTT
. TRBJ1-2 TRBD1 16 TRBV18 CASSPSGQGDWGGYTF TGTGCCAGCTCACCATCCGGACAGGGAGATTGGGGAGGCTACACCTTC
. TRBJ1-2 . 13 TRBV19 CASTVREDPGYTF TGTGCCAGTACGGTCAGGGAAGATCCTGGCTACACCTTC
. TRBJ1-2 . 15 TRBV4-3 CASSQDGGREYGYTF TGCGCCAGCAGCCAAGATGGAGGACGGGAATATGGCTACACCTTC
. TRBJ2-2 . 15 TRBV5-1 CASSLGTPGTGELFF TGCGCCAGCAGCTTGGGGACACCCGGAACCGGGGAGCTGTTTTTT
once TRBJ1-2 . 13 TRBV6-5 CASTGLYNYGYTF TGTGCCAGTACAGGGTTGTATAACTATGGCTACACCTTC
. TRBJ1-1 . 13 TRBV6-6 CASGEGMNTEAFF TGTGCCAGCGGGGAGGGGATGAACACTGAAGCTTTCTTT
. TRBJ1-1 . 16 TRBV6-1 CASSEEMFGGGTEAFF TGTGCCAGCAGTGAAGAAATGTTTGGGGGAGGAACTGAAGCTTTCTTT
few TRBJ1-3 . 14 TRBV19 CASRAGQTGNTIYF TGTGCCAGTAGAGCGGGTCAGACTGGAAACACCATATATTTT
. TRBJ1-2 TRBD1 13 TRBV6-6 CASSYSAGGPGTF TGTGCCAGCAGTTACTCGGCAGGGGGCCCTGGCACCTTC
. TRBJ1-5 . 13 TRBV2 CASSDRDVQPQHF TGTGCCAGCAGTGATCGGGATGTGCAGCCCCAGCATTTT
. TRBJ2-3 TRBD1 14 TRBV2 CASSRDRAGDTQYF TGTGCCAGCAGTCGGGACAGGGCTGGAGATACGCAGTATTTT
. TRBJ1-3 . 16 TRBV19 CASRRRGSGSGNTIYF TGTGCCAGTAGGCGACGGGGGTCGGGCTCTGGAAACACCATATATTTT
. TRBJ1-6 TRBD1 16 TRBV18 CASSPRDRGFNSPLHF TGTGCCAGCTCACCTCGGGACAGGGGGTTTAATTCACCCCTCCACTTT
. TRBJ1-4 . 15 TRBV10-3 CAISEMGRAGEKLFF TGTGCCATCAGTGAGATGGGCAGGGCGGGGGAAAAACTGTTTTTT
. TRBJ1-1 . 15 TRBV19 CASSIEWGLSTEAFF TGTGCCAGTAGTATAGAATGGGGGCTGAGCACTGAAGCTTTCTTT
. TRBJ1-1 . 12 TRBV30 CAWGPSNTEAFF TGTGCCTGGGGGCCATCAAACACTGAAGCTTTCTTT
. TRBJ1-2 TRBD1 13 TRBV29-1 CSVLLTGEVGYTF TGCAGCGTGCTCCTGACAGGGGAGGTGGGCTACACCTTC
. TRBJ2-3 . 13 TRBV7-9 CASQLANTDTQYF TGTGCCAGCCAGCTAGCGAACACAGATACGCAGTATTTT
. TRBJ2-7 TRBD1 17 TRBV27 CASSLEGGQAEAYEQYF TGTGCCAGCAGTTTAGAGGGCGGACAGGCGGAAGCCTACGAGCAGTACTTC
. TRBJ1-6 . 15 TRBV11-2 CASSSAGRFSSPLHF TGTGCCAGCAGCTCGGCGGGACGATTTAGTTCACCCCTCCACTTT
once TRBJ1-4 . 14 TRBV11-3 CASSFAPSGEKLFF TGTGCCAGCAGCTTCGCCCCCTCGGGGGAAAAACTGTTTTTT
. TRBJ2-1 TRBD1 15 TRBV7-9 CASSLTGPTYNEQFF TGTGCCAGCAGTTTGACAGGGCCCACCTACAATGAGCAGTTCTTC
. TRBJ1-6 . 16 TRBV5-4 CASSLTGWADNSPLHF TGTGCCAGCAGCTTAACAGGGTGGGCTGATAATTCACCCCTCCACTTT
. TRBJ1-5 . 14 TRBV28 CASSLSGGGQPQHF TGTGCCAGCAGTTTAAGCGGGGGAGGCCAGCCCCAGCATTTT
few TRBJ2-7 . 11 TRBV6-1 CASTQTYEQYF TGTGCCAGCACCCAGACTTACGAGCAGTACTTC
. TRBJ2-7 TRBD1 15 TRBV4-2 CASSLNGQGGYEQYF TGTGCCAGCAGCCTTAATGGACAGGGGGGTTACGAGCAGTACTTC
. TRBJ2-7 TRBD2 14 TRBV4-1 CASSQGLAGGEQYF TGCGCCAGCAGCCAGGGACTAGCGGGAGGCGAGCAGTACTTC
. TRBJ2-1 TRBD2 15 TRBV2 CASSEELAGEGEQFF TGTGCCAGCAGTGAAGAACTAGCGGGGGAGGGTGAGCAGTTCTTC
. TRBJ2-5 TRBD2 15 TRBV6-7 CASSSRRGGEETQYF TGTGCCAGCAGCTCACGGCGGGGGGGAGAAGAGACCCAGTACTTC
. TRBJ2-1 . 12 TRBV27 CASRGVYNEQFF TGTGCCAGCAGGGGAGTTTACAATGAGCAGTTCTTC
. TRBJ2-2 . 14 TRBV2 CASRGGGAPGELFF TGTGCCAGCAGGGGAGGGGGAGCCCCCGGGGAGCTGTTTTTT
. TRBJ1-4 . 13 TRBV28 CASSLSRSEKLFF TGTGCCAGCAGTTTATCTCGGAGTGAAAAACTGTTTTTT
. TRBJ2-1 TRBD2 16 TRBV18 CASSPPVREGPDEQFF TGTGCCAGCTCACCACCGGTCCGGGAGGGCCCCGATGAGCAGTTCTTC
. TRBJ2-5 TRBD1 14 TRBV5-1 CASSSGQQEETQYF TGCGCCAGCAGCTCGGGACAGCAGGAAGAGACCCAGTACTTC
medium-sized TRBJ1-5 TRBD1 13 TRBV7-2 CASSFRGRQPQHF TGTGCCAGCAGCTTCAGGGGGCGGCAGCCCCAGCATTTT
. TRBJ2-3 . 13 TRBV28 CASNGGATDTQYF TGTGCCAGCAATGGGGGGGCTACAGATACGCAGTATTTT
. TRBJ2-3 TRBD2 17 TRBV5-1 CASSLGTSGAGASTQYF TGCGCCAGCAGCCTCGGGACTAGCGGGGCCGGTGCAAGTACGCAGTATTTT
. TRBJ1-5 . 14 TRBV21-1 CASSTRDSNQPQHF TGTGCCAGCAGCACCAGGGATAGCAATCAGCCCCAGCATTTT
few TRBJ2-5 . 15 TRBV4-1 CASSQEWAGLETQYF TGCGCCAGCAGCCAAGAATGGGCAGGATTGGAGACCCAGTACTTC
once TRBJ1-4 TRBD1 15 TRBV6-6 CASSPGQGIYEKLFF TGTGCCAGCAGTCCCGGACAGGGAATATACGAAAAACTGTTTTTT
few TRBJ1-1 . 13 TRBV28 CASSTTGWTEAFF TGTGCCAGCAGTACAACAGGGTGGACTGAAGCTTTCTTT
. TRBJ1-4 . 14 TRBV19 CASMEDRANEKLFF TGTGCCAGTATGGAGGACAGAGCAAATGAAAAACTGTTTTTT
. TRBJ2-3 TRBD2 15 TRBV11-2 CASSALAGGPDTQYF TGTGCCAGCAGCGCCCTAGCGGGAGGGCCCGATACGCAGTATTTT
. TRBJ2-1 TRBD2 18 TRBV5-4 CASSPGLAGVGSYNEQFF TGTGCCAGCAGCCCGGGACTAGCGGGAGTCGGGTCCTACAATGAGCAGTTCTTC
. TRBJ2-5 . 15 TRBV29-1 CSVFVDRGSQETQYF TGCAGCGTTTTCGTAGACCGGGGGTCTCAAGAGACCCAGTACTTC
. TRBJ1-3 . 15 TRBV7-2 CASSTYRFSGNTIYF TGTGCCAGCAGCACGTACAGGTTCTCTGGAAACACCATATATTTT
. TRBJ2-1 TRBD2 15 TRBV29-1 CSVRQTSGGHNEQFF TGCAGCGTCCGGCAAACTAGCGGGGGCCACAATGAGCAGTTCTTC
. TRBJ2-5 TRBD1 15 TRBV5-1 CASSAATGGEETQYF TGCGCCAGCAGCGCAGCGACAGGGGGGGAAGAGACCCAGTACTTC
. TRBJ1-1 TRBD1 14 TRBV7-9 CASSLGGGRSEAFF TGTGCCAGCAGCTTAGGAGGGGGCAGGTCTGAAGCTTTCTTT
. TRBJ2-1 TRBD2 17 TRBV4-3 CASSFTSGGNSYNEQFF TGCGCCAGCAGCTTCACTAGCGGGGGCAACTCCTACAATGAGCAGTTCTTC
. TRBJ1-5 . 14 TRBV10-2 CASSEANSVQPQHF TGCGCCAGCAGTGAAGCGAATAGTGTTCAGCCCCAGCATTTT
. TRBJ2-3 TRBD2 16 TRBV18 CASSPGTSGYTDTQYF TGTGCCAGCTCTCCTGGGACTAGCGGATACACAGATACGCAGTATTTT
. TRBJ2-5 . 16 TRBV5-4 CASSPGGLGSVETQYF TGTGCCAGCAGCCCCGGGGGGCTCGGCAGTGTAGAGACCCAGTACTTC